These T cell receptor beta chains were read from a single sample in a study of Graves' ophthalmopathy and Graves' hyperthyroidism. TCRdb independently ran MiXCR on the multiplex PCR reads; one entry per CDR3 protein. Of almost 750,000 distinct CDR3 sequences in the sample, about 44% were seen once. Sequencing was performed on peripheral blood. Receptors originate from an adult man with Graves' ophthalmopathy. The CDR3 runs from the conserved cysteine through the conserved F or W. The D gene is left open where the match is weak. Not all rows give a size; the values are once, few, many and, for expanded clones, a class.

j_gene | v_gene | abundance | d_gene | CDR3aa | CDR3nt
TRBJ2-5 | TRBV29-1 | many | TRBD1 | CSGGQGNKETQYF | TGCAGTGGTGGACAGGGGAACAAAGAGACCCAGTACTTC
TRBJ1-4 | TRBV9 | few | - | CASSVEWEFREKLFF | TGTGCCAGCAGCGTAGAATGGGAGTTTAGAGAAAAACTGTTTTTT
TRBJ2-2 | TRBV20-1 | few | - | CSARLVDTGELFF | TGCAGTGCTAGATTAGTGGACACCGGGGAGCTGTTTTTT
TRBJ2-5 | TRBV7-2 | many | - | CASSLALRPQETQYF | TGTGCCAGCAGCTTAGCGCTCCGGCCCCAAGAGACCCAGTACTTC
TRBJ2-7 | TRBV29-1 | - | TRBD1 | CSVGDRGLSYEQYF | TGCAGCGTTGGGGACAGGGGATTATCCTACGAGCAGTACTTC
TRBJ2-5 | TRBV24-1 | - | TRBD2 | CATQNGLAGGLKRETQYF | TGTGCCACCCAAAACGGACTAGCGGGGGGGTTGAAGAGGGAGACCCAGTACTTC
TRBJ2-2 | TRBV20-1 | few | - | CSARDGHRASTGELFF | TGCAGTGCTAGAGATGGCCACAGGGCGTCCACCGGGGAGCTGTTTTTT
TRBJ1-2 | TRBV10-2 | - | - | CAGSDPTAAGYTF | TGTGCCGGCAGTGATCCGACGGCTGCAGGCTACACCTTC
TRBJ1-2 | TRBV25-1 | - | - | CASRMGGAYGYTF | TGTGCCAGCCGCATGGGGGGGGCCTATGGCTACACCTTC
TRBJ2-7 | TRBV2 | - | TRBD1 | CASSLSGTGYVYEQYF | TGTGCCAGCAGTTTATCCGGGACAGGGTACGTTTACGAGCAGTACTTC
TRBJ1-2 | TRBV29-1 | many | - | CSVFLAGGYTF | TGCAGCGTTTTTCTAGCAGGAGGCTACACCTTC
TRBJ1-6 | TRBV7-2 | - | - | CASSPGRIYNSPLHF | TGTGCCAGCAGCCCCGGACGGATTTATAATTCACCCCTCCACTTT
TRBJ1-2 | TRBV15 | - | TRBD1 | CATSRGTGSGYGYTF | TGTGCCACCAGCAGAGGGACAGGGTCCGGCTATGGCTACACCTTC
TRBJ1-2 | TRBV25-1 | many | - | CASSTPPHTEGYTF | TGTGCCAGCAGTACTCCACCCCATACAGAAGGCTACACCTTC
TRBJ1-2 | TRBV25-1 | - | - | CASSQDQGVYGYTF | TGTGCCAGCAGCCAAGATCAGGGTGTCTATGGCTACACCTTC
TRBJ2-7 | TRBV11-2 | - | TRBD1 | CASSFLSGQSYEQYF | TGTGCCAGCAGCTTTCTGTCGGGACAGTCCTACGAGCAGTACTTC
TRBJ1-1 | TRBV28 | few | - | CASSLFRGVLEAFF | TGTGCCAGCAGTCTATTTCGGGGGGTACTCGAAGCTTTCTTT
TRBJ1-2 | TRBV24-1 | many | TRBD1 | CATSDPRQGPSNYGYTF | TGTGCCACCAGTGATCCAAGACAGGGTCCCAGTAACTATGGCTACACCTTC
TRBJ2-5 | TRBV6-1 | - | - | CASSEVQRQLQETQYF | TGTGCCAGCAGTGAAGTTCAGCGGCAACTACAAGAGACCCAGTACTTC
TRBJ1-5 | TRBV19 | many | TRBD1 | CASADRVGQPQHF | TGTGCCAGTGCCGACAGGGTGGGGCAGCCCCAGCATTTT
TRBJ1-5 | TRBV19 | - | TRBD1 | CASIGKTGDHSNQPQHF | TGTGCCAGCATAGGTAAAACAGGGGATCATAGCAATCAGCCCCAGCATTTT
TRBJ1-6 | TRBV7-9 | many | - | CASSLGWGDGSPLHF | TGTGCCAGCAGCTTGGGTTGGGGGGATGGTTCACCCCTCCACTTT
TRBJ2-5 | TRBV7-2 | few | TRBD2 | CASSRRGSPSAETQYF | TGTGCCAGCTCACGGCGGGGGAGCCCGTCGGCAGAGACCCAGTACTTC
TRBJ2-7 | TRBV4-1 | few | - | CASSQTGQGFYEQYF | TGCGCCAGCAGCCAAACAGGGCAGGGATTCTACGAGCAGTACTTC
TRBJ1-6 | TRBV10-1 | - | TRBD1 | CASRDSGYSPLHF | TGCGCCAGCCGGGACAGTGGATATTCACCCCTCCACTTT
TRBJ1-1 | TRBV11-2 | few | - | CASSFEGRMATEAFF | TGTGCCAGCAGCTTTGAGGGTAGGATGGCCACTGAAGCTTTCTTT
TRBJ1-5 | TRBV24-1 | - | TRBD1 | CASSEAGTGYGPQHF | TGTGCCAGCAGTGAAGCCGGGACAGGGTATGGGCCCCAGCATTTT
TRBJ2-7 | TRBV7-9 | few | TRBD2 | CASSSRGSGSFYEQYF | TGTGCCAGCAGCTCGAGGGGTAGCGGGAGCTTTTACGAGCAGTACTTC
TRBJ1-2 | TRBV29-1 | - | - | CSVELARANYGYTF | TGCAGCGTTGAGCTGGCCCGAGCTAACTATGGCTACACCTTC
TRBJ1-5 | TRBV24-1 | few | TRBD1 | CASSSPGRGRQPQHF | TGTGCCAGCAGTTCCCCGGGGAGGGGGCGTCAGCCCCAGCATTTT
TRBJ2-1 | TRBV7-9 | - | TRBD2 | CASSLGLLNNEQFF | TGTGCCAGCAGCCTGGGACTACTTAACAATGAGCAGTTCTTC
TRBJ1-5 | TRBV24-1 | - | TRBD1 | CATSDPGTGFTQPQHF | TGTGCCACCAGTGACCCAGGGACAGGGTTCACTCAGCCCCAGCATTTT
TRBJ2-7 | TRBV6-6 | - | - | CASSPGTNTYEQYF | TGTGCCAGCAGCCCCGGGACAAACACTTACGAGCAGTACTTC
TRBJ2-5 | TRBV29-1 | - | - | CSVRGPRETQYF | TGCAGCGTCCGTGGGCCCCGGGAGACCCAGTACTTC
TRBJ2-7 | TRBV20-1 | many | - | CSARVRQSAYEQYF | TGCAGTGCTAGAGTACGGCAGTCGGCCTACGAGCAGTACTTC
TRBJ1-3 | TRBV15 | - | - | CATSRVGTDTIYF | TGTGCCACCAGCAGAGTGGGGACGGACACCATATATTTT
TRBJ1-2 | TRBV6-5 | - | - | CASLDGGSYGYTF | TGTGCCAGCTTAGACGGAGGTAGCTATGGCTACACCTTC
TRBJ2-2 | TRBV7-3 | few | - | CASSRWGGDLTGELFF | TGTGCCAGCAGCCGTTGGGGCGGGGATCTCACCGGGGAGCTGTTTTTT